This T cell receptor (beta chain) was profiled in a study of CD8+ T cells in alopecia areata. The CDR3 has 17 amino acids. Looked up from germline, CDR1 is GTSNPN and CDR2 is SVGIG (reference sequence). The V segment lost 0 bases and the J segment 4 bases; nucleotides outside the gene matches: 7. Treatment indicated: oral pan-JAK inhibitor, 5-10 mg twice daily. cDNA serving as the sequencing template came from extracted, reverse transcribed RNA. Measured with immunoSEQ multiplex PCR; TCRdb has only the in-frame clones, and not every one. The sample shows 100,000 to 150,000 clones, approximately 60% of them seen only once.

This specimen consisted of CD4+ T cells sorted from blood, obtained at week 4, from a patient treated with tofacitinib. V usage is TRBV30 and J usage is TRBJ2-2, with 11 bases that match TRBD2. This receptor was identified in a human donor with alopecia areata. The CDR3 DNA is TGTGCCTGGAGTGTAACTAGCGGGAGTTGGGGCACCGGGGAGCTGTTTTTT. Translating it yields CAWSVTSGSWGTGELFF.